The 24 T cell receptor beta chains in this list originate from one sample, sequenced in a study of cytomegalovirus exposure and HLA in healthy donors (dated by TCRdb to about 2017). The library was made by the immunoSEQ multiplex PCR assay. For the multiplex PCR, a mixture combining 60 forward primers for TCR Vbeta segments and 13 reverse primers for TCR Jbeta segments was used. The source is immuneACCESS, and TCRdb retained only in-frame sequences with V and J called. Part of the clones is not carried over; for the studies checked, unresolved V genes explain less than half of this, and the remainder is unexplained. The sample contains approximately 120,000 clones, 75% to 85% of them found a single time. The ten largest make up 9% to 9.5% of the sample. The sequencing input was PBMCs. Receptors were obtained from a woman between 50 and 59 years old in good health and CMV-seropositive.

The chain uses TRBV7-9 and TRBJ2-7, with 14 positions matching TRBD2. Germline V gives CDR1 SEHNR, CDR2 FQNEAQ (reference sequence). CDR3 length: 15 residues. V shed 4 bases, J shed 3 bases, and the junction held 2 bases outside the gene matches. The CDR3, as DNA: TGTGCCAGCAGCTGGACTAGCGGGGGGTACTACGAGCAGTACTTC. The encoded protein is CASSWTSGGYYEQYF.

The chain uses TRBV11-2 and TRBJ1-2; 8 bases are shared with TRBD1. The CDR3 runs to 14 residues. V gave up 5 bases and J gave up 1 base; unmatched junction bases: 3. Germline-derived CDR1 and CDR2 are SGHAT and FQNNGV. The CDR3 bases are TGTGCCAGCAGCCCGGACAGGGTTAACTATGGCTACACCTTC. Translated: CASSPDRVNYGYTF.

This clone was found a few times. The chain employs TRBV4-2 and TRBJ1-1, with TRBD1 as a possible D gene (5 bases). Germline assignment: CDR1 LGHNA and CDR2 YNFKEQ. This CDR3 comprises 15 residues. The V gene lost 0 bases and the J gene lost 1 base, with 9 bases spanning the gap. The CDR3 DNA reads TGTGCCAGCAGCCAAGAATTTAGGGGGAACACTGAAGCTTTCTTT. This gives the protein CASSQEFRGNTEAFF.

The CDR3 DNA sequence: TGCGCCAGCAGCCAAGATAGCGCAGGTGGCCCCAAAAACATTCAGTACTTC. As protein: CASSQDSAGGPKNIQYF. The rearrangement links TRBV4-3 to TRBJ2-4; TRBD2 might be the D (5 bases). The length of the CDR3 is 17 residues. V shed 0 bases and J shed 2 bases, with 14 bases lying between them. Germline CDR1 reads LGHNA; CDR2 reads YSLEER.

The chain joins TRBV18 to TRBJ1-2, with 8 bases identical to TRBD1. V lost 4 bases, J lost 4 bases, and 8 bases stayed unmatched. CDR1 is KGHSH, CDR2 LQKENI, per germline. The CDR3 runs to 15 residues. The CDR3 DNA reads TGTGCCAGCTCACGGGGACAGGACTTCGCCTATGGCTACACCTTC. It specifies CASSRGQDFAYGYTF.

This chain uses TRBV7-2 with TRBJ1-1, with TRBD1 matching over 7 bases. The CDR3 runs 13 residues. The junction had 5 bases not matched to a gene; V was cut back by 6 bases and J by 4 bases. Germline V gene sequence: CDR1 SGHTA, CDR2 FQGNSA. CDR3 nucleotides: TGTGCCAGCAGTTGGACAGGTGTCACTGAAGCTTTCTTT. It translates to CASSWTGVTEAFF.

The DNA for the CDR3 is TGTGCCTGGAGGTCAGGGTTCTATGGCTACACCTTC. Its translation: CAWRSGFYGYTF. The gene calls are TRBV30 and TRBJ1-2, with D perhaps TRBD1 (5 bases). In germline, CDR1 is GTSNPN, CDR2 SVGIG (reference sequence). The ends were cut back, 3 bases at V and 4 bases at J, with 9 bases in the middle. The CDR3 sequence is 12 residues long.

The chain couples TRBV7-9 to TRBJ1-1, with D maybe TRBD1 (5 bases). Germline CDR1 is SEHNR and CDR2 is FQNEAQ (reference sequence). V lost 11 bases and J lost 0, with 13 bases in between. The CDR3 runs to 13 residues. The CDR3 is CAVTGVMNTEAFF. CDR3 in DNA: TGTGCCGTTACGGGGGTCATGAACACTGAAGCTTTCTTT. The full variable domain, its missing parts supplied by reference TRBV7-9 and TRBJ1-1, is DTGVSQNPRHKITKRGQNVTFRCDPISEHNRLYWYRQTLGQGPEFLTYFQNEAQLEKSRLLSDRFSAERPKGSFSTLEIQRTEQGDSAMYLCAVTGVMNTEAFFGQGTRLTVV.

The chain couples TRBV25-1 to TRBJ2-7; 12 bases match TRBD1. Per the germline V gene, CDR1 is MGHDK and CDR2 is SYGVNS. With 4 bases clipped from V and 6 bases from J, the junction kept 10 bases outside the gene matches. This CDR3 contains 16 residues. Written as DNA, the CDR3 is TGTGCCAGCAGTGGATTTCCGGGACAGGGGGCCTTCGAGCAGTACTTC. It yields the protein CASSGFPGQGAFEQYF.

This rearrangement joins TRBV9 to TRBJ2-3; 9 bases line up with TRBD2. The trim removed 3 bases at V and 4 bases at J, leaving 3 bases unmatched. Germline values: CDR1 SGDLS, CDR2 YYNGEE. This CDR3 is built from 14 residues. The CDR3 DNA follows: TGTGCCAGCAGCGATATAGCGGGGGCAGATACGCAGTATTTT. Translation gives CASSDIAGADTQYF.

V usage is TRBV9 and J usage is TRBJ2-1; TRBD1 matches 8 bases. J gave up 7 bases and V 0 bases, and 9 bases lay outside the gene matches. Germline CDR1 SGDLS, CDR2 YYNGEE. The CDR3 spans 16 residues. The CDR3 loop is CASSVDPGGEINEQFF. For the CDR3, the DNA is TGTGCCAGCAGCGTAGACCCAGGGGGCGAGATAAATGAGCAGTTCTTC. Full variable domain (rest looked up from reference TRBV9 and TRBJ2-1): DSGVTQTPKHLITATGQRVTLRCSPRSGDLSVYWYQQSLDQGLQFLIQYYNGEERAKGNILERFSAQQFPDLHSELNLSSLELGDSALYFCASSVDPGGEINEQFFGPGTRLTVL.

The chain employs TRBV4-1 and TRBJ2-7; tentatively, D is TRBD1 (5 bases). Germline CDR1 reads MGHRA; CDR2 reads YSYEKL. The CDR3 length is 15 residues. V lost 2 bases, J lost 0 bases, and 11 bases lay in between. CDR3 DNA sequence: TGCGCCAGCAGCCAAATCAGGGCTGACTCCTACGAGCAGTACTTC. It is translated as CASSQIRADSYEQYF.

CDR3 DNA sequence: TGTGCCAGCAGCGCACAGGGGCACTATGGCTACACCTTC. It is translated as CASSAQGHYGYTF. The V and J genes are TRBV9 and TRBJ1-2, with TRBD1 matching 7 bases. CDR1 is SGDLS, CDR2 YYNGEE, per germline. The CDR3 loop spans 13 amino acids. V shed 3 bases, J shed 3 bases, and the junction held 2 bases outside the gene matches.

This clone was observed a single time. V usage is TRBV15 and J usage is TRBJ2-7, with D hard to call. CDR1 is LNHNV, CDR2 YYDKDF, per germline (reference sequence). The CDR3 contains 14 residues. Trimming shortened V by 0 bases and J by 3 bases, and 9 bases separated the two germline ends. CDR3 sequence reads: CATSRERLGYEQYF. In nucleotides, the CDR3 is TGTGCCACCAGCAGAGAGCGGCTGGGCTACGAGCAGTACTTC.

The chain couples TRBV5-1 to TRBJ1-1; D is unresolved. V shed 0 bases and J shed 0 bases, with 6 bases lying between them. CDR3 size: 14 residues. Germline values: CDR1 SGHRS, CDR2 YFSETQ. CDR3 loop: CASSLGGLNTEAFF. The CDR3 bases are TGCGCCAGCAGCTTGGGAGGATTGAACACTGAAGCTTTCTTT.

The rearrangement joins TRBV28 to TRBJ1-3, with 8 bases aligning to TRBD1. J was trimmed by 9 bases and V by 6 bases; bases with no gene match: 13. The CDR3 loop spans 15 amino acids. The V gene's germline CDR1 is MDHEN and CDR2 SYDVKM. The CDR3 loop reads CASSPGQVNVGTIYF. The CDR3 nucleotides are TGTGCCAGCAGCCCGGGACAGGTAAACGTCGGCACCATATATTTT.

The chain couples TRBV6-4 to TRBJ1-1; a weak D match, TRBD1 (5 bases). Germline loops: CDR1 MRHNA, CDR2 SNTAGT. Trimming took off 6 bases at V and 1 base at J, with 12 bases between the two ends. This CDR3 is built from 14 residues. The DNA for the CDR3 is TGTGCCAGCAGCAAACAGGTTACGAACACTGAAGCTTTCTTT. Residues: CASSKQVTNTEAFF.

V is TRBV4-1 and J is TRBJ2-1, with D possibly matching TRBD2 (6 bases). Germline CDR1 MGHRA, CDR2 YSYEKL. V dropped 1 base and J dropped 1 base, with 8 bases sitting between them. The CDR3 consists of 15 residues. The CDR3 coding sequence is TGCGCCAGCAGCCAAGTAGCGGATTCCTACAATGAGCAGTTCTTC. It is translated as CASSQVADSYNEQFF.

This sequence joins TRBV30 and TRBJ2-3; TRBD1 matches 9 bases. Germline CDR1 GTSNPN, CDR2 SVGIG (reference sequence). V trimming: 2 bases; J trimming: 9 bases; junction bases outside the gene matches: 6. The CDR3 has 13 residues. This CDR3 is CAWSPQQGATQYF. CDR3 nucleotides: TGTGCCTGGAGTCCTCAACAGGGGGCAACGCAGTATTTT.

This clone appeared many times. The genes are TRBV4-3 and TRBJ1-1; 7 bases align to TRBD1. Germline V gene lookup returns CDR1 LGHNA and CDR2 YSLEER. The V and J ends lost 1 base and 8 bases, in that order; junction bases with no gene match: 13. This CDR3 contains 16 residues. The CDR3 sequence is CASSQVVNVPGQEAFF. The CDR3 DNA reads as TGCGCCAGCAGCCAAGTAGTAAATGTACCGGGACAGGAAGCTTTCTTT.

This rearrangement joins TRBV30 to TRBJ1-2, with no clear D. V lost 0 bases, J lost 3 bases, and 11 bases lay in between. CDR1 and CDR2 (germline): GTSNPN, SVGIG (reference sequence). The length of the CDR3 is 14 residues. CDR3 DNA: TGTGCCTGGAGTGTATCTAACCGGGACTATGGCTACACCTTC. Encoded protein: CAWSVSNRDYGYTF.

The chain links TRBV7-2 to TRBJ2-7; D ambiguous. Germline V gene sequence: CDR1 SGHTA, CDR2 FQGNSA. The length of the CDR3 is 14 residues. The ends were cut back, 6 bases at V and 0 bases at J, with 12 bases in the middle. The CDR3 coding sequence is TGTGCCAGCAGTACCCGAGTGAGCTCCTACGAGCAGTACTTC. It translates to CASSTRVSSYEQYF.

This chain's CDR3 is CASSQGRSSGLYTDTQYF. CDR3 coding DNA: TGCGCCAGCAGCCAAGGTCGGAGTAGCGGGTTATACACAGATACGCAGTATTTT. This chain uses TRBV4-3 with TRBJ2-3, with 7 positions matching TRBD2. Germline trimming cut 1 base from V and 2 bases from J; bases unmatched to any gene: 12. The CDR3 runs to 18 residues. Germline assignment: CDR1 LGHNA and CDR2 YSLEER.

The chain's CDR3 is CASSLGAGGETQYF. Here the CDR3 DNA reads TGCGCCAGCAGCTTGGGGGCAGGGGGAGAGACCCAGTACTTC. The chain carries TRBV5-1 and TRBJ2-5; 7 positions match TRBD1. V shed 0 bases, J shed 4 bases, and the junction held 3 bases outside the gene matches. Germline assignment: CDR1 SGHRS and CDR2 YFSETQ. The CDR3 covers 14 residues.